The clone carrying this TCR beta chain was counted a few times. This sample was taken from a study of T cells in Graves' hyperthyroidism and ophthalmopathy. Hyperthyroidism had been newly diagnosed in patients aged 18 to 65, and its duration was under 2 months. Thyroid ultrasound, orbital computed tomography, clinical symptoms, and serum thyroxine and TRAb underpinned diagnoses. TCR beta CDR3 region amplification was performed from RNA transcripts. First-round RT-PCR of the TCR CDR3 relied on the HTBI primer set. TCRdb reprocessed the multiplex PCR reads with MiXCR, giving one entry per CDR3 protein. This table holds about 590,000 distinct CDR3 sequences, more than 15% found once. The sequence came from a young woman with Graves' hyperthyroidism. Material for sequencing was blood.

For the CDR3, the DNA is TGTGCCATCGGGACAGGGGCCAACACTGAAGCTTTCTTT. Its protein is CAIGTGANTEAFF. This chain uses TRBV10-3 with TRBJ1-1, with 10 bases matching TRBD1. CDR3 length equals 13 residues. Trimming at V came to 8 bases and at J to 2 bases, leaving 2 bases not matched to a gene. Germline V gene sequence: CDR1 ENHRY, CDR2 SYGVKD.